This is a list of T cell receptor beta chains from one sample in a study of blood T cell repertoires in COVID-19. The protocol was immunoSEQ multiplex PCR, while the TCRdb copy is restricted to in-frame clones and leaves out a portion. The sample includes 250,000 or so clones, 84% of them seen just once. Sequencing was carried out using peripheral blood. These receptors were obtained from a man aged 35-49 years who had recovered from COVID-19. Each CDR3 is given with its conserved first and last residue. Each record gives: D gene, J gene, V gene, CDR3 length, clone size, CDR3 protein, CDR3 DNA. D genes are given only for firm matches. Where a row states a size, it is once, few, many or the class of an expanded clone; other rows omit it.

TRBD1 | TRBJ1-2 | TRBV7-2 | 15 | NA | CASSLGATGGLFYTF | TGTGCCAGCAGCTTAGGCGCGACAGGGGGCTTGTTCTACACCTTC
NA | TRBJ2-1 | TRBV9 | 16 | NA | CASSVAGGPSYNEQFF | TGTGCCAGCAGCGTAGCAGGCGGGCCCTCCTACAATGAGCAGTTCTTC
TRBD2 | TRBJ2-1 | TRBV2 | 19 | NA | CALGFSTSGATQDYNEQFF | TGTGCCTTGGGATTTAGTACGAGCGGGGCCACCCAAGATTACAATGAGCAGTTCTTC
NA | TRBJ2-7 | TRBV28 | 13 | NA | CASSTKSSYEQYF | TGTGCCAGCAGTACGAAGAGCTCCTACGAGCAGTACTTC
NA | TRBJ2-1 | TRBV7-9 | 14 | NA | CASSARTAYNEQFF | TGTGCCAGCAGCGCCCGGACAGCCTACAATGAGCAGTTCTTC
TRBD1 | TRBJ2-7 | TRBV10-3 | 15 | NA | CAISEPGQVSYEQYF | TGTGCCATCAGTGAACCGGGACAGGTATCCTACGAGCAGTACTTC
NA | TRBJ1-6 | TRBV7-2 | 16 | NA | CASSLVTGLPDPPLHF | TGTGCCAGCAGCTTAGTCACGGGACTGCCAGATCCACCCCTCCACTTT
NA | TRBJ2-6 | TRBV16 | 17 | NA | CASSQSSDRQGANVLTF | TGTGCCAGCAGCCAATCCTCCGACCGACAGGGGGCCAACGTCCTGACTTTC
TRBD1 | TRBJ2-6 | TRBV6-6 | 13 | NA | CASSRDRGSVLTF | TGTGCCAGCAGTCGGGACAGGGGATCGGTCCTGACTTTC
TRBD2 | TRBJ2-7 | TRBV29-1 | 11 | NA | CAGREGYEQYF | TGCGCCGGGAGGGAGGGCTACGAGCAGTACTTC
TRBD2 | TRBJ2-7 | TRBV7-2 | 15 | NA | CASSYTSVPSYEQYF | TGTGCCAGCAGCTATACTAGCGTCCCCTCCTACGAGCAGTACTTC
TRBD2 | TRBJ2-3 | TRBV19 | 15 | once | CASGRAGVPTDTQYF | TGTGCCAGTGGGAGAGCGGGAGTCCCCACAGATACGCAGTATTTT
TRBD2 | TRBJ2-1 | TRBV27 | 15 | NA | CASGWGLAGVGEQFF | TGTGCCAGCGGGTGGGGACTAGCGGGAGTGGGTGAGCAGTTCTTC
NA | TRBJ2-5 | TRBV9 | 13 | NA | CASSVGPGETQYF | TGTGCCAGCAGCGTAGGGCCAGGGGAGACCCAGTACTTC
NA | TRBJ2-7 | TRBV11-2 | 14 | NA | CASSSGLRHYEQYF | TGTGCCAGCAGCTCGGGACTGAGACACTACGAGCAGTACTTC
NA | TRBJ1-2 | TRBV18 | 17 | NA | CASFPDSTLTGNYGYTF | TGTGCCAGCTTCCCCGACTCAACACTTACAGGGAACTATGGCTACACCTTC
TRBD2 | TRBJ2-2 | TRBV9 | 15 | NA | CASSATSGNAGELFF | TGTGCCAGCAGCGCGACTAGCGGGAACGCCGGGGAGCTGTTTTTT
NA | TRBJ1-3 | TRBV5-6 | 15 | once | CASSLLTVSGNTIYF | TGTGCCAGCAGCTTACTTACGGTCTCTGGAAACACCATATATTTT
TRBD1 | TRBJ1-2 | TRBV4-3 | 15 | NA | CASSQEQGTFYGYTF | TGCGCCAGCAGCCAAGAACAGGGGACGTTCTATGGCTACACCTTC
NA | TRBJ2-2 | TRBV5-4 | 15 | NA | CASSRNRGGSGELFF | TGTGCCAGCAGCAGAAACAGGGGGGGGTCCGGGGAGCTGTTTTTT
TRBD2 | TRBJ2-3 | TRBV7-2 | 17 | NA | CASSLGLAGGSTDTQYF | TGTGCCAGCAGCTTAGGACTAGCGGGAGGCAGCACAGATACGCAGTATTTT
TRBD1 | TRBJ2-3 | TRBV19 | 13 | NA | CASSRQGTNTQYF | TGTGCCAGTAGTAGACAGGGTACGAATACGCAGTATTTT
TRBD2 | TRBJ2-7 | TRBV9 | 16 | NA | CASSVARASGRYEQYF | TGTGCCAGCAGCGTAGCTCGGGCTAGCGGACGGTACGAGCAGTACTTC
TRBD2 | TRBJ2-1 | TRBV4-1 | 15 | NA | CASSQDPAGEREQFF | TGCGCCAGCAGCCAAGATCCAGCGGGAGAGCGTGAGCAGTTCTTC